Listed below are T cell receptor beta chains from one sample, sequenced in a study of blood T cells in healthy people across ages. Using its own MiXCR run on the 5' RACE reads, TCRdb lists one record per CDR3 protein. The top ten hold roughly 8% of the sample, which has roughly 1,700,000 distinct CDR3 sequences, approximately 28% seen once. Specimen: blood. The receptors derive from a woman aged 25 to 45 in good health. Each CDR3 is given with its conserved first and last residue. Fields, in order: D gene, J gene, V gene, clone size, CDR3 DNA, CDR3 protein. A D gene is named only where the DNA matches it firmly. Expanded clones are given a class, and other clones once, few, many or no size at all.

TRBD2,TRBJ2-2,TRBV27,few,TGTGCCAGCAGTTTCAGCGGGGGGGCCAACACCGGGGAGCTGTTTTTT,CASSFSGGANTGELFF
NA,TRBJ2-1,TRBV7-3,few,TGTGCCAGCAGCACCCCCCCGGACAATGAGCAGTTCTTC,CASSTPPDNEQFF
TRBD1,TRBJ2-7,TRBV7-2,few,TGTGCCAGCAGCTTGGACAGGGGGCCCCGCCTTCCGTGGGAGCAGTACTTC,CASSLDRGPRLPWEQYF
NA,TRBJ2-1,TRBV18,NA,TGTGCCAGCTCACGGGTCCCGGAGGGCGAGCCCCGCAATGAGCAGTTCTTC,CASSRVPEGEPRNEQFF
NA,TRBJ1-5,TRBV20-1,NA,TGCAGTGCTAGAGAACAGCCAGCCAGCAATTATCAGCCCCAGCATTTT,CSAREQPASNYQPQHF
NA,TRBJ2-2,TRBV20-1,few,TGCAGTGCTAGGGCTCTGGGACCGGGGGAGCTGTTTTTT,CSARALGPGELFF
TRBD1,TRBJ2-5,TRBV6-1,few,TGTGCCAGCAGGATGACAGGGGGACCCAATTTGGCCCAGTACTTC,CASRMTGGPNLAQYF
NA,TRBJ2-7,TRBV7-2,NA,TGTGCCAGCAGCCCTCAGTTGACGGAATACGAGCAGTACTTC,CASSPQLTEYEQYF
NA,TRBJ2-3,TRBV12-3/TRBV12-4,NA,TGTGCCAGCAGTTTGTTAGGGGTTAGCACAGATACGCAGTATTTT,CASSLLGVSTDTQYF
NA,TRBJ1-2,TRBV29-1,NA,TGCAGCGTTGAACCGGGGGGCAGTGGCTACACCTTC,CSVEPGGSGYTF
TRBD1,TRBJ2-6,TRBV11-2,NA,TGTGCCAGCAGCCAGGGGGCAAGCTCTGGGGCCAACGTCCTGACTTTC,CASSQGASSGANVLTF
NA,TRBJ1-5,TRBV20-1,NA,TGCAGTGCCGACCGAGTCATAAAGGGCAATCAGCCCCAGCATTTT,CSADRVIKGNQPQHF
TRBD1,TRBJ2-5,TRBV2,NA,TGTGCCACGAAGGACAGGGGGCAAGAGACCCAGTACTTC,CATKDRGQETQYF
NA,TRBJ2-7,TRBV7-2,NA,TGTGCCAGCAGCTTATTCAGCGGAAGACTTTACGAGCAGTACTTC,CASSLFSGRLYEQYF
NA,TRBJ2-5,TRBV19,few,TGTGCCAGTAGTATAGATGTTAACCGGGCAGGAGAGACCCAGTACTTC,CASSIDVNRAGETQYF
TRBD2,TRBJ2-5,TRBV6-6,few,TGTGCCAGCAGTTACAGCCCCCTAGCGGTCCAAGAGACCCAGTACTTC,CASSYSPLAVQETQYF
NA,TRBJ2-5,TRBV9,NA,TGTGCCAGCAGCGTAACCGGGGTAGCGGAGACCCAGTACTTC,CASSVTGVAETQYF